Listed here is a single TCR beta chain. This specimen comes from a study of high-grade serous ovarian cancer treatment subgroups. The germline V gene encodes CDR1 GTSNPN and CDR2 SVGIG (reference sequence). CDR3 length equals 11 residues. V was clipped by 3 bases and J by 5 bases, with 8 bases between them. Produced via immunoSEQ multiplex PCR; TCRdb's table is partial and in-frame only. The table has fewer than 3,500 clones, approximately 68% seen once; the top ten hold 4.5% to 5%. Tumor samples were obtained before definitive surgery or chemotherapy. J is TRBJ2-7 and V is TRBV30; D may match TRBD1 or TRBD2 (5 bases each). This receptor was obtained from a human donor with high-grade serous ovarian cancer. Sequencing was done on a sample of tumor tissue. The CDR3 is CAWSGANEQYF. The CDR3 DNA follows: TGTGCCTGGAGCGGGGCGAACGAGCAGTACTTC.